The clone carrying this T cell receptor (beta chain) has a handful of counts. Germline V gene data show CDR1 as SNHLY and CDR2 as FYNNEI. Trimming shortened V by 2 bases and J by 1 base, and 20 bases separated the two germline ends. This CDR3 has 18 amino acids. Through Arm-PCR of CDR3 regions and iRepertoire HTBI primers, TCR beta libraries were built. TCRdb used MiXCR to reprocess the multiplex PCR reads, holding one entry per CDR3 protein. The sample includes 650,000 to 700,000 distinct CDR3 sequences, 30% seen only once; the top ten take around 42%. The data are from a study of regulatory T cells in long-lasting Graves disease. Study as a whole: With positive TSH receptor antibodies and over 5 years of antithyroid drugs, Graves' disease was considered persistent.

The time point was: persistent/refractory GD, antithyroid drugs over 5 years with positive TRAb. PBMCs were the source of the RNA used for TCR sequencing. The TCR was taken from a female donor with Graves disease. The chain couples TRBV2 to TRBJ1-1, with D possibly matching TRBD1 (6 bases). Sequenced here: peripheral blood mononuclear cells (PBMCs), sampled when the disease was refractory, from a patient treated with antithyroid drugs. The CDR3 reads CASSERGGRKVGNTEAFF. DNA of the CDR3: TGTGCCAGCAGTGAACGGGGGGGGCGGAAAGTGGGGAACACTGAAGCTTTCTTT. The entire variable domain, with the rest obtained from reference TRBV2 and TRBJ1-1, is as follows: EPEVTQTPSHQVTQMGQEVILRCVPISNHLYFYWYRQILGQKVEFLVSFYNNEISEKSEIFDDQFSVERPDGSNFTLKIRSTKLEDSAMYFCASSERGGRKVGNTEAFFGQGTRLTVV.